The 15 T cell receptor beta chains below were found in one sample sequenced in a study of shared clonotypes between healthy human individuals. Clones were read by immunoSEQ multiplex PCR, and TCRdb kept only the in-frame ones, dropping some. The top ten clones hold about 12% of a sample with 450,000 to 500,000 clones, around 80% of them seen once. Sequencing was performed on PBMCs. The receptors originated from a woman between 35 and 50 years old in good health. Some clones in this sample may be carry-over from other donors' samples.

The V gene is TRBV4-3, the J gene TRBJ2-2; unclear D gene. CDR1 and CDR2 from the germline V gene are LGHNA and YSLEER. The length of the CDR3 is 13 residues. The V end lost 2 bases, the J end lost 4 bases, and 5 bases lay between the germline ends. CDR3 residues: CASSQITTGELFF. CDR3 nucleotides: TGCGCCAGCAGCCAAATAACCACCGGGGAGCTGTTTTTT.

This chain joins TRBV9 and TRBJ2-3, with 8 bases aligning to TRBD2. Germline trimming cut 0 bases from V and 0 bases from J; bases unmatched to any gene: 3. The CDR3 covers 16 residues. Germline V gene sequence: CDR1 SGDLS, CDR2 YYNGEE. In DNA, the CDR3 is TGTGCCAGCAGCGTAGCTCAGCGGGGGAGCACAGATACGCAGTATTTT. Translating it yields CASSVAQRGSTDTQYF.

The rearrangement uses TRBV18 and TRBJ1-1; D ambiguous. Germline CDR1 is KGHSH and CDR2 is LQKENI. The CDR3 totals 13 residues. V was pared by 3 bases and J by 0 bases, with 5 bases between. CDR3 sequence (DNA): TGTGCCAGCTCACCCGTGTTGAACACTGAAGCTTTCTTT. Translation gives CASSPVLNTEAFF.

In DNA form, the CDR3 reads TGTGCCAGCAGCTTAGACCCGGTTTCGGGACTCGATACGCAGTATTTT. Translated: CASSLDPVSGLDTQYF. V usage is TRBV7-2 and J usage is TRBJ2-3, with a tentative D call TRBD2 (6 bases). Germline V CDR1 and CDR2: SGHTA, FQGNSA. The V end was cut by 1 base, the J end by 6 bases, with 17 bases between. This CDR3 is 16 amino acids long.

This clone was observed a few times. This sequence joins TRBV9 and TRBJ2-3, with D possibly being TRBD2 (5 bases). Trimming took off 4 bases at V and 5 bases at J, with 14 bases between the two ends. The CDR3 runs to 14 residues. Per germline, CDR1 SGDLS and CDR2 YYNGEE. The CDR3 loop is CASSQQRAEDTQYF. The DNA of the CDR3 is TGTGCCAGCAGCCAACAGAGGGCAGAAGATACGCAGTATTTT.

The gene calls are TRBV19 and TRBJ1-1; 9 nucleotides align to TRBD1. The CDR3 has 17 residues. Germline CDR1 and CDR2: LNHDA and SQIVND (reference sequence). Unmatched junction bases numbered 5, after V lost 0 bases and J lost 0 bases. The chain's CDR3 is CASSIDNDRGLNTEAFF. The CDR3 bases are TGTGCCAGTAGTATAGATAACGACAGGGGGTTGAACACTGAAGCTTTCTTT. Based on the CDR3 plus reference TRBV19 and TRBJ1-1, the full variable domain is DGGITQSPKYLFRKEGQNVTLSCEQNLNHDAMYWYRQDPGQGLRLIYYSQIVNDFQKGDIAEGYSVSREKKESFPLTVTSAQKNPTAFYLCASSIDNDRGLNTEAFFGQGTRLTVV.

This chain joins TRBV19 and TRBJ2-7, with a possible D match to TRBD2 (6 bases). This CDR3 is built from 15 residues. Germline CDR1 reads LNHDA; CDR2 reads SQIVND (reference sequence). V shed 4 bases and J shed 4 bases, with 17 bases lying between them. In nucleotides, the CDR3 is TGTGCCAGTAGTAGGGGAGGAGCGAGCGGTTACGAGCAGTACTTC. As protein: CASSRGGASGYEQYF.

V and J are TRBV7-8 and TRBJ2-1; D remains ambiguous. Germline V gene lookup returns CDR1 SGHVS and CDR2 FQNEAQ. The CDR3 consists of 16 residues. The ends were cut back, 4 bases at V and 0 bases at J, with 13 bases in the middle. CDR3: CASSYGYDVSYNEQFF. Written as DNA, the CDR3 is TGTGCCAGCAGCTATGGATATGACGTCTCCTACAATGAGCAGTTCTTC.

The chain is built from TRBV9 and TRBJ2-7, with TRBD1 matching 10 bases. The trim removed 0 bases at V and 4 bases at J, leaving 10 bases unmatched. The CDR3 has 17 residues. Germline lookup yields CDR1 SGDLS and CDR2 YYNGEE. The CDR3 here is CASSVAPGQGPPYEQYF. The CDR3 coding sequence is TGTGCCAGCAGCGTAGCTCCGGGACAGGGGCCGCCGTACGAGCAGTACTTC.

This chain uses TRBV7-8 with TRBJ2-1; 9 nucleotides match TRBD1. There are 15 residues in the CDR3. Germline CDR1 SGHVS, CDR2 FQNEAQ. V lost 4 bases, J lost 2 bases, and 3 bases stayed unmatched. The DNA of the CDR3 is TGTGCCAGCAGCTCGGACAGGGGCACCTACAATGAGCAGTTCTTC. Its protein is CASSSDRGTYNEQFF.

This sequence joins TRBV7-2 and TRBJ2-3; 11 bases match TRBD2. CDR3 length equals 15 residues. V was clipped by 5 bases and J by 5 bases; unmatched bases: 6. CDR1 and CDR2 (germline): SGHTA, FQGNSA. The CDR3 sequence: CASSPTSGTGDTQYF. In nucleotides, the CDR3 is TGTGCCAGCAGCCCGACTAGCGGGACGGGAGATACGCAGTATTTT.

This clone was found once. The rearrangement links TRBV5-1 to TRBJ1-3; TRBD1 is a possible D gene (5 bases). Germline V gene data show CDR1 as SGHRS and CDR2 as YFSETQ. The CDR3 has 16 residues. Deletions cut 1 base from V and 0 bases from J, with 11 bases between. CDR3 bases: TGCGCCAGCAGCTTGATCGGGGCAAACTCTGGAAACACCATATATTTT. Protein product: CASSLIGANSGNTIYF.

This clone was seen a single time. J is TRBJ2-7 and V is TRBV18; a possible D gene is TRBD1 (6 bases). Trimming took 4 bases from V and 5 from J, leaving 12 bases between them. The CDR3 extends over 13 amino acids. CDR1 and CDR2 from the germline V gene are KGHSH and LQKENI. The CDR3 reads CASSQGTTDEQYF. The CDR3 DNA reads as TGTGCCAGCTCACAAGGGACAACAGACGAGCAGTACTTC.

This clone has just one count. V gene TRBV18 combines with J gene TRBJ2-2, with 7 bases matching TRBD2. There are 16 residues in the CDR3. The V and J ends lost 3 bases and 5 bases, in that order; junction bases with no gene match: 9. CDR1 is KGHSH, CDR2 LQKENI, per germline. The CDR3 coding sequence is TGTGCCAGCTCACCCATCGGCGGGAGAGGTACCGGGGAGCTGTTTTTT. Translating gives CASSPIGGRGTGELFF.

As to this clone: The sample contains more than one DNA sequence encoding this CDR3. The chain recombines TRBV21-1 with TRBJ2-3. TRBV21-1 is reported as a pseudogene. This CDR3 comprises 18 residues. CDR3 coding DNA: TGTGCCAGCAGCAAAGGGGGGCGGACTACCCCCACACGCGATACGCAGTATTTT. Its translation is CASSKGGRTTPTRDTQYF.